This is a list of T cell receptor beta chains from one sample in a study of T cell changes during pregnancy in multiple sclerosis. Clones were sequenced by immunoSEQ multiplex PCR, and TCRdb holds only the in-frame ones, with some missing. This sample yields around 50,000 clones, of which 80% to 95% are seen a single time; around 0.48% belongs to the top ten. The specimen comprised CD4+ T cells from peripheral blood mononuclear cells, sampled in the third trimester of pregnancy. The receptors here all came from a female donor with multiple sclerosis, enrolled in a pregnancy study. Each CDR3 is given with its conserved first and last residue.

J,V,CDR3
TRBJ1-1,TRBV30,CAWGGIEAFF
TRBJ1-2,TRBV9,CASSPTGTQYNYGYTF
TRBJ1-4,TRBV5-1,CASSLGSRDTEKLFF
TRBJ2-1,TRBV5-1,CASSLRLAGGTNEQFF
TRBJ1-2,TRBV6-1,CASSSWTGTSGGYTF
TRBJ1-5,TRBV29-1,CSACDSISQPQHF
TRBJ2-3,TRBV5-5,CASSLPRTDYTDTQYF
TRBJ2-3,TRBV2,CASSGTPTPTDTQYF
TRBJ2-7,TRBV29-1,CSVEDPKSASVSYEQYF
TRBJ2-4,TRBV15,CATGSRLTKNIQYF
TRBJ2-7,TRBV30,CAWSVRGRQYF
TRBJ2-3,TRBV5-1,CASSWELAGWVTDTQYF